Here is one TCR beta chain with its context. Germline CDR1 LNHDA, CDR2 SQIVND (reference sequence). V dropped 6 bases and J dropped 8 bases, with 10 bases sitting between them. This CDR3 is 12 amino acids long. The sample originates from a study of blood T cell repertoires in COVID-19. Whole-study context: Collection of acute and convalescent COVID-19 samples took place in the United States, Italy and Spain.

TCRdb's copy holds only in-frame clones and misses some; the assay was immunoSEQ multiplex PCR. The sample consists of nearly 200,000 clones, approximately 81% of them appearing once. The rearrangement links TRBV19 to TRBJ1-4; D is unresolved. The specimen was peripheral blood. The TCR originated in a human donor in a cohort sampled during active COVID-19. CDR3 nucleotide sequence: TGTGCCAGTAGAGACGAGAGGGAAAAACTGTTTTTT. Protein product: CASRDEREKLFF.